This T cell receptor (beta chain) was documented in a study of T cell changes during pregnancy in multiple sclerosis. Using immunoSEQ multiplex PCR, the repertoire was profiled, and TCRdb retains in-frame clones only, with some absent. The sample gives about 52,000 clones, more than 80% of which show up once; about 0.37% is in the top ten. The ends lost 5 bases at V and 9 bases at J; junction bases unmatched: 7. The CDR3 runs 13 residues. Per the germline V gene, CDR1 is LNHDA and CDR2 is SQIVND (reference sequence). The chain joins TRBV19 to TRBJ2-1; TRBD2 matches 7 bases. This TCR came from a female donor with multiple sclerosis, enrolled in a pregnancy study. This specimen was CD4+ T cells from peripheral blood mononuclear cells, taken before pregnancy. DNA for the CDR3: TGTGCCAGTAGTGGAGGGAGGGCCCTTGAGCAGTTCTTC. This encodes CASSGGRALEQFF.